One T cell receptor beta chain is described in this entry. These data originate in a study of blood T cell repertoires in COVID-19. Background on the study: PBMCs, B-cell-depleted T cells, or T cells provided the cDNA or gDNA that made up the material.

The germline V gene has CDR1 MNHEY and CDR2 SVGAGI. Trimming stripped 4 bases from V and 5 bases from J, with 20 bases between. The CDR3 covers 16 residues. How the authors handled the data: Nucleated cell counts were estimated from reference gene primer amplification. Generated by immunoSEQ multiplex PCR, the TCRdb table keeps only in-frame clones and is missing some. V and J calls plus clone size are reproduced from that table; the DNA served to infer D and trimming. The repertoire includes tens of thousands of clones, roughly 87% of them detected once, and 15% to 20% sits in the top ten. The sample comprised peripheral blood. The clonotype was recovered from a man older than 75 with acute or convalescent COVID-19. The chain recombines TRBV6-5 with TRBJ1-1; D is unresolved. For the CDR3, the DNA is TGTGCCAGCAGTTCGCCTCGCCGGGGTGGTAATACTGAAGCTTTCTTT. Its protein is CASSSPRRGGNTEAFF.